The 25 T cell receptor beta chains reported below all come from one sample, sequenced in a study of shared clonotypes between healthy human individuals. Some clones are missing from TCRdb's copy, which holds only in-frame ones; the method was immunoSEQ multiplex PCR. The data hold about 2.5 million clones, with around 92% observed a single time. Sequenced input: naive CD4+ T cells from PBMCs. Subset: CD45RA+ positively selected. These receptors were obtained from a man between 18 and 29 years old in good health. Some clones in this sample may be carry-over from other donors' samples.

This chain links TRBV7-2 with TRBJ2-5; 8 bases are shared with TRBD2. This CDR3 contains 17 residues. Trimming took 1 base from V and 4 from J; bases not matched to a gene: 11. The germline gives CDR1 SGHTA, CDR2 FQGNSA. CDR3 sequence reads: CASSLGTSGPAGETQYF. The CDR3 coding sequence is TGTGCCAGCAGCTTAGGTACTAGCGGCCCCGCCGGAGAGACCCAGTACTTC.

This chain connects TRBV6-1 to TRBJ2-3; TRBD2 matches at 9 bases. The germline gives CDR1 MNHNS, CDR2 SASEGT. Trimming at V came to 4 bases and at J to 6 bases, leaving 11 bases not matched to a gene. The CDR3 totals 16 residues. The CDR3 loop reads CASSVGTSWSADTQYF. The CDR3 nucleotides read TGTGCCAGCAGTGTTGGGACTAGCTGGAGCGCTGATACGCAGTATTTT.

The rearrangement uses TRBV6-6 and TRBJ2-7; 9 bases map to TRBD1. In germline, CDR1 is MNHNY, CDR2 SVGAGI (reference sequence). Unmatched junction bases numbered 7, after V lost 5 bases and J lost 2 bases. The CDR3 has 15 residues. CDR3 region: CASSGGQGKPYEQYF. In DNA form, the CDR3 reads TGTGCCAGCAGTGGGGGACAGGGCAAACCCTACGAGCAGTACTTC.

The rearrangement joins TRBV30 to TRBJ1-2; the match to TRBD1 covers 8 bases. Germline lookup yields CDR1 GTSNPN and CDR2 SVGIG (reference sequence). V lost 0 bases, J lost 3 bases, and 3 bases stayed unmatched. This CDR3 comprises 14 residues. The CDR3 nucleotides read TGTGCCTGGAGTGTTTCGGACAGGGACTATGGCTACACCTTC. It translates to CAWSVSDRDYGYTF.

V usage is TRBV10-3 and J usage is TRBJ2-1; D perhaps matches TRBD2 (6 bases). Per germline, CDR1 ENHRY and CDR2 SYGVKD. CDR3 length: 17 amino acids. With 2 bases removed from V and 6 bases from J, the gap between germline ends came to 20 bases. CDR3 loop: CAISEPYSGRFSNEQFF. In DNA form, the CDR3 reads TGTGCCATCAGTGAGCCGTATTCAGGGAGGTTCTCCAATGAGCAGTTCTTC.

This rearrangement joins TRBV7-8 to TRBJ2-1; D is undetermined. V shed 5 bases and J shed 8 bases, with 13 bases lying between them. This CDR3 has 13 residues. CDR1 and CDR2 (germline): SGHVS, FQNEAQ. This CDR3 is CASSRRLFDEQFF. CDR3 nucleotide sequence: TGTGCCAGCAGCCGCCGACTGTTCGATGAGCAGTTCTTC.

This clone occurred once. This chain connects TRBV7-3 to TRBJ2-1, with 12 bases aligning to TRBD2. The CDR3 runs 15 residues. The V segment lost 0 bases and the J segment 7 bases; nucleotides outside the gene matches: 1. CDR1 SGHTA and CDR2 FQGTGA come from the germline V gene. CDR3 DNA: TGTGCCAGCAGCTTAACGACTAGCGGGAGTAATGAGCAGTTCTTC. This sequence encodes CASSLTTSGSNEQFF.

This chain joins TRBV2 and TRBJ2-5, with D possibly being TRBD1 or TRBD2 (5 bases each). Germline V gene lookup returns CDR1 SNHLY and CDR2 FYNNEI. This CDR3 has 12 amino acids. The V end lost 5 bases, the J end lost 4 bases, and 8 bases lay between the germline ends. CDR3 loop: CASSYGAETQYF. CDR3 in DNA: TGTGCCAGCAGTTACGGGGCAGAGACCCAGTACTTC. Full variable domain (remainder filled in from reference TRBV2 and TRBJ2-5): EPEVTQTPSHQVTQMGQEVILRCVPISNHLYFYWYRQILGQKVEFLVSFYNNEISEKSEIFDDQFSVERPDGSNFTLKIRSTKLEDSAMYFCASSYGAETQYFGPGTRLLVL.

V is TRBV5-1 and J is TRBJ1-2; D gene ambiguous. With 1 base removed from V and 4 bases from J, the gap between germline ends came to 14 bases. CDR3 length equals 15 residues. CDR1 is SGHRS and CDR2 is YFSETQ in the germline V gene. CDR3 amino acids: CASSLTVGTPYGYTF. CDR3 nucleotides: TGCGCCAGCAGCTTGACTGTAGGCACTCCCTATGGCTACACCTTC. Using reference TRBV5-1 and TRBJ1-2 for the parts outside the CDR3, the full variable domain is KAGVTQTPRYLIKTRGQQVTLSCSPISGHRSVSWYQQTPGQGLQFLFEYFSETQRNKGNFPGRFSGRQFSNSRSEMNVSTLELGDSALYLCASSLTVGTPYGYTFGSGTRLTVV.

V usage is TRBV18 and J usage is TRBJ2-2; D is unresolved. The CDR3 consists of 15 residues. V gave up 3 bases and J gave up 1 base, with 9 bases separating them. From germline, CDR1 is KGHSH and CDR2 LQKENI. In nucleotides, the CDR3 is TGTGCCAGCTCACCGTGGACGGAGAACACCGGGGAGCTGTTTTTT. Amino acid sequence: CASSPWTENTGELFF.

V gene TRBV5-5 combines with J gene TRBJ2-7; D is unresolved. This CDR3 has 13 amino acids. Germline CDR1 reads SGHKS; CDR2 reads YYEKEE (reference sequence). Trimming shortened V by 4 bases and J by 3 bases, and 11 bases separated the two germline ends. The CDR3 protein is CASSPGSRYEQYF. DNA of the CDR3: TGTGCCAGCAGCCCTGGTTCTCGCTACGAGCAGTACTTC.

The chain uses TRBV9 and TRBJ1-5; 8 bases map to TRBD1. With 4 bases clipped from V and 5 bases from J, the junction kept 5 bases outside the gene matches. The germline gives CDR1 SGDLS, CDR2 YYNGEE. The length of the CDR3 is 14 residues. Here the CDR3 DNA reads TGTGCCAGCAGCAAACAGGGGGATGATCAGCCCCAGCATTTT. Encoded protein: CASSKQGDDQPQHF. The complete variable domain, with remaining parts taken from reference TRBV9 and TRBJ1-5, reads DSGVTQTPKHLITATGQRVTLRCSPRSGDLSVYWYQQSLDQGLQFLIQYYNGEERAKGNILERFSAQQFPDLHSELNLSSLELGDSALYFCASSKQGDDQPQHFGDGTRLSIL.

This clone was seen once. This chain uses TRBV6-5 with TRBJ1-5, with D perhaps matching TRBD1 (6 bases). Germline V lookup: CDR1 MNHEY, CDR2 SVGAGI. The CDR3 loop spans 14 amino acids. V gave up 6 bases and J gave up 6 bases, with 15 bases separating them. The CDR3 sequence: CASRSGGGGQPQHF. The DNA of the CDR3 is TGTGCCAGCAGGTCGGGGGGCGGGGGTCAGCCCCAGCATTTT.

A word on this clone: Other DNA sequences from this sample encode an identical CDR3 as well. The chain employs TRBV28 and TRBJ2-5; maybe TRBD2 (6 bases). Germline-derived CDR1 and CDR2 are MDHEN and SYDVKM. Trimming pared 3 bases from V and 2 bases from J, leaving 10 bases between. The CDR3 has 14 residues. This chain's CDR3 is CASSLSGAQETQYF. The CDR3 DNA sequence: TGTGCCAGCAGTTTGTCGGGAGCACAAGAGACCCAGTACTTC.

DNA for the CDR3: TGTGCCAGCTCTCGAGGGTTCGGGAACGAGCAGTACTTC. Its protein is CASSRGFGNEQYF. The rearrangement uses TRBV18 and TRBJ2-7; D is perhaps TRBD2 (5 bases). The V end lost 6 bases, the J end lost 5 bases, and 14 bases lay between the germline ends. In germline, CDR1 is KGHSH, CDR2 LQKENI. The CDR3 totals 13 residues.

The rearrangement links TRBV4-1 to TRBJ1-1; 8 bases agree with TRBD1. V lost 6 bases to trimming and J lost 6 bases; unmatched junction nucleotides: 12. Germline V gene data show CDR1 as MGHRA and CDR2 as YSYEKL. The CDR3 has 15 amino acids. The CDR3 DNA sequence: TGCGCCAGCAGGTCCACGCCCTCAGGGGGCCCTGAAGCTTTCTTT. This translates into CASRSTPSGGPEAFF.

The genes are TRBV5-6 and TRBJ2-3; TRBD1 matches at 9 bases. This CDR3 contains 17 residues. V shed 2 bases and J 1 base; nucleotides not matched to a gene: 8. CDR1 is SGHDT, CDR2 YYEEEE, per germline. CDR3 loop: CASSLGRDRDGTDTQYF. The CDR3 DNA is TGTGCCAGCAGCTTAGGTCGGGACAGGGACGGCACAGATACGCAGTATTTT.

The count of this clone is one. V gene TRBV21-1 combines with J gene TRBJ2-2; whether TRBD1, the table's D call, matches the DNA was not checked. TRBV21-1 is deemed a pseudogene. The CDR3 is 17 residues long. In DNA form, the CDR3 reads TGTGCCAGCAGCAAACACAGGGGAAACACGAACACCGGGGAGCTGTTTTTT. As protein: CASSKHRGNTNTGELFF.

This rearrangement joins TRBV28 to TRBJ1-3, with 7 bases that match TRBD1. This CDR3 has 14 amino acids. V was pared by 7 bases and J by 2 bases, with 5 bases of the junction left unmatched. From germline, CDR1 is MDHEN and CDR2 SYDVKM. The CDR3 region is CASIKGTAGNTIYF. The DNA for the CDR3 is TGTGCCAGCATAAAGGGGACAGCTGGAAACACCATATATTTT.

The V and J genes are TRBV7-8 and TRBJ1-2, with D maybe TRBD1 (6 bases). The CDR3 is 16 residues long. V was shortened by 5 bases and J by 2 bases, with 18 bases between the two germline ends. The germline V gene has CDR1 SGHVS and CDR2 FQNEAQ. This CDR3 reads CASSPGGGGTNYGYTF. The CDR3 nucleotides are TGTGCCAGCAGCCCTGGCGGCGGGGGGACAAACTATGGCTACACCTTC.

The chain employs TRBV2 and TRBJ2-1, with D perhaps given as TRBD1 or TRBD2 (5 bases each). CDR1 and CDR2 from the germline V gene are SNHLY and FYNNEI. V was clipped by 8 bases and J by 5 bases, with 16 bases between them. The CDR3 is 14 residues long. In nucleotides, the CDR3 is TGTGCCAGCGAGGGGTCACAAATAAACAATGAGCAGTTCTTC. As protein: CASEGSQINNEQFF.

The genes are TRBV29-1 and TRBJ2-3; D ambiguous. This CDR3 contains 14 residues. Germline V gene data show CDR1 as SQVTM and CDR2 as ANQGSEA. The V end lost 4 bases, the J end lost 0 bases, and 11 bases lay between the germline ends. CDR3 loop: CSVVEVSSTDTQYF. The CDR3 bases are TGCAGCGTTGTTGAGGTGTCTAGCACAGATACGCAGTATTTT.

Worth noting for this clone: Other nucleotide sequences from this sample produce the same CDR3. The chain is built from TRBV6-1 and TRBJ2-3; TRBD2 aligns across 8 bases. This CDR3 is built from 14 residues. V dropped 6 bases and J dropped 0; count of bases not matched to a gene: 2. Germline V lookup: CDR1 MNHNS, CDR2 SASEGT. Here the CDR3 reads CASSGGVSTDTQYF. As DNA, the CDR3 is TGTGCCAGCAGCGGGGGGGTGAGCACAGATACGCAGTATTTT.

Comments on this clone: The sample holds other DNA sequences that translate to the same CDR3. This chain connects TRBV9 to TRBJ2-2, with D hard to call. This CDR3 is built from 14 residues. In germline, CDR1 is SGDLS, CDR2 YYNGEE. V shed 0 bases and J shed 5 bases, with 8 bases lying between them. The CDR3 protein is CASSVAVNTGELFF. DNA for the CDR3: TGTGCCAGCAGCGTAGCAGTTAATACCGGGGAGCTGTTTTTT.

This chain links TRBV9 with TRBJ2-3; D uncertain. This CDR3 spans 13 amino acids. The ends were cut back, 0 bases at V and 6 bases at J, with 8 bases in the middle. Germline CDR1 is SGDLS and CDR2 is YYNGEE. CDR3 loop: CASSVAGMDTQYF. The CDR3 DNA reads as TGTGCCAGCAGCGTAGCTGGCATGGATACGCAGTATTTT.